This T cell receptor beta chain was sequenced during a study of control samples from healthy donors and cancer patients. Only in-frame clones appear in the TCRdb table, and some are missing; sequencing was by immunoSEQ multiplex PCR. The sample consists of approximately 150,000 clones, around 86% of them appearing once. Trimming stripped 6 bases from V and 5 bases from J, with 12 bases between. The CDR3 consists of 13 residues. Germline V gives CDR1 KGHDR, CDR2 SFDVKD. This clonotype was sampled from a man aged 25 to 40 in good health. The source material was blood. The chain joins TRBV24-1 to TRBJ1-1, with D uncertain. Here the CDR3 reads CATSHGSSTEAFF. The CDR3 DNA is TGTGCCACCAGTCACGGGTCGTCTACTGAAGCTTTCTTT.